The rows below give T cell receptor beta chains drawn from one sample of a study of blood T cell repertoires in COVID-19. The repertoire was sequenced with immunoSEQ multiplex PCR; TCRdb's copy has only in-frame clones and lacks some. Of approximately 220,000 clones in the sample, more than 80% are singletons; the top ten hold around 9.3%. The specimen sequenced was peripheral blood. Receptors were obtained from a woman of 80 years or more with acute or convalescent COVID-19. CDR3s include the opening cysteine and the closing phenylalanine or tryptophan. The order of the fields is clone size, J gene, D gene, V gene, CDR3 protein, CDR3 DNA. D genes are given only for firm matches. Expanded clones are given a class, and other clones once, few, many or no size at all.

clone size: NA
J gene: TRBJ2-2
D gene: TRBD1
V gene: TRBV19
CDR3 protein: CASSIGGQITGELFF
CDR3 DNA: TGTGCCAGTAGTATAGGGGGACAGATCACCGGGGAGCTGTTTTTT

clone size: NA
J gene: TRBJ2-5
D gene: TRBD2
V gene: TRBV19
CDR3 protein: CASSISGTSGRGGQYF
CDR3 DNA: TGTGCCAGTAGTATATCTGGGACTAGCGGGAGAGGGGGCCAGTACTTC

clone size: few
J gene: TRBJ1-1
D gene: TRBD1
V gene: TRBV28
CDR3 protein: CASRAQGTEAFF
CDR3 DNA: TGTGCCAGCAGAGCACAGGGGACCGAAGCTTTCTTT

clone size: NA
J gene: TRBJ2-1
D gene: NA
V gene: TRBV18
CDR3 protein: CASSPPMENEQFF
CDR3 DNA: TGTGCCAGCTCACCACCGATGGAGAATGAGCAGTTCTTC

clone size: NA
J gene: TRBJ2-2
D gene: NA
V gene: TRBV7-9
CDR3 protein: CASRLRTERNTGELFF
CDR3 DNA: TGTGCCAGCAGGCTAAGGACAGAAAGGAACACCGGGGAGCTGTTTTTT

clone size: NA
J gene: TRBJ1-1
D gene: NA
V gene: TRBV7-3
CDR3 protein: CASSLGGSEAFF
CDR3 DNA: TGTGCCAGCAGCTTAGGAGGTTCTGAAGCTTTCTTT

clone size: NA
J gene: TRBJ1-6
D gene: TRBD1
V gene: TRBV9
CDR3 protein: CASSGTGTNNSPLHF
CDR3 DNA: TGTGCCAGCAGCGGGACAGGGACTAATAATTCACCCCTCCACTTT

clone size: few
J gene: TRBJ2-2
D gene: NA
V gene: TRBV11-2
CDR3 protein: CASSLPGAGELFF
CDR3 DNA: TGTGCCAGCAGCCTCCCAGGGGCCGGGGAGCTGTTTTTT

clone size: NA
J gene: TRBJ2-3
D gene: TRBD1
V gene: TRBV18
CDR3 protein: CASSRSGQSTDTQYF
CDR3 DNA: TGTGCCAGCTCACGGTCGGGACAGAGCACAGATACGCAGTATTTT

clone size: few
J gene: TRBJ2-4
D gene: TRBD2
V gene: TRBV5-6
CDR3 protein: CASIRLAELAKNIQYF
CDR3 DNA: TGTGCCAGCATCCGACTAGCGGAGCTAGCCAAAAACATTCAGTACTTC

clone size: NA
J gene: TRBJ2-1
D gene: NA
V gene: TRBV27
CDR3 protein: CASSSYNPSGDYNEQFF
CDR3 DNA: TGTGCCAGCAGTTCATATAACCCCTCCGGGGATTACAATGAGCAGTTCTTC

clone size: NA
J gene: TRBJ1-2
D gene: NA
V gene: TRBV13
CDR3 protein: CASSFQGTLNYGYTF
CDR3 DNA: TGTGCCAGCAGCTTCCAAGGGACACTTAACTATGGCTACACCTTC

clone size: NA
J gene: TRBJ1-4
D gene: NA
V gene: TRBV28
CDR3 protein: CASRKEPADEKLFF
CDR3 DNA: TGTGCCAGCCGTAAGGAGCCAGCGGATGAAAAACTGTTTTTT

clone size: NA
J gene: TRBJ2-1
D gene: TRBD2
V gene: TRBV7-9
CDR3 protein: CASSRPGPLAGGPGVQFF
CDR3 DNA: TGTGCCAGCAGCCGGCCGGGACCACTAGCGGGAGGGCCGGGGGTACAGTTCTTC

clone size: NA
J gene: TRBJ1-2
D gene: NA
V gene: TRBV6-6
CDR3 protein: CASSFPVEDYTF
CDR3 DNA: TGTGCCAGCAGTTTCCCGGTCGAGGACTACACCTTC

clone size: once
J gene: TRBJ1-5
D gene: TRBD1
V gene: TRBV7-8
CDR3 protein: CASSLVTGTGQPQHF
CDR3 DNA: TGTGCCAGCAGCTTAGTAACAGGGACAGGGCAGCCCCAGCATTTT

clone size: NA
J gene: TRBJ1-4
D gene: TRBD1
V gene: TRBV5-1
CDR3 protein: CASSTGQGGNEKLFF
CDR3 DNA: TGCGCCAGCAGCACGGGACAGGGCGGAAATGAAAAACTGTTTTTT

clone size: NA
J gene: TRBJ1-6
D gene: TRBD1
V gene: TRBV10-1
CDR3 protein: CASSPGTGRSPLHF
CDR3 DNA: TGCGCCAGCTCTCCCGGGACAGGGCGCTCACCCCTCCACTTT

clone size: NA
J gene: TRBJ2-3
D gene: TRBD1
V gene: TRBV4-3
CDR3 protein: CASSRTGRADTQYF
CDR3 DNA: TGCGCCAGCAGCCGGACAGGAAGGGCAGATACGCAGTATTTT

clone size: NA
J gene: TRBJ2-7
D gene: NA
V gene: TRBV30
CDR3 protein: CASGRGPGEQYF
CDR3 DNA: TGTGCCTCAGGGCGGGGGCCGGGGGAGCAGTACTTC

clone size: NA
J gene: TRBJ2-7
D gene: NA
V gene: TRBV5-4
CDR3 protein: CAVGRGSSYEQYF
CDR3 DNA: TGTGCCGTCGGCAGGGGTTCCTCCTACGAGCAGTACTTC

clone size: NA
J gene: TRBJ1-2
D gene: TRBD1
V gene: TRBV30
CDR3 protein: CAWHRDRGWNGYTF
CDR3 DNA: TGTGCCTGGCACAGGGACAGGGGATGGAATGGCTACACCTTC

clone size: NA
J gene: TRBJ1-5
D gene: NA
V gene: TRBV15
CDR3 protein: CATSRGDVATAGQPQHF
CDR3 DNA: TGTGCCACCAGCAGAGGTGACGTGGCGACAGCGGGTCAGCCCCAGCATTTT

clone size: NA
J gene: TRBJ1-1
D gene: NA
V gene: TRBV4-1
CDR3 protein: CASSRPRGQMNTEAFF
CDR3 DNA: TGCGCCAGCAGCCGCCCTCGGGGACAAATGAACACTGAAGCTTTCTTT

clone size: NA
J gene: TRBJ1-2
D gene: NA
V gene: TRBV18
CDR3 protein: CASSPEQQGGYTF
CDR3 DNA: TGTGCCAGCTCCCCCGAACAACAGGGTGGCTACACCTTC

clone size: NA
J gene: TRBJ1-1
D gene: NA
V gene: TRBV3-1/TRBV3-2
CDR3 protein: CASSPRRSSNTEAFF
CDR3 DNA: TGTGCCAGCAGCCCGAGGCGCAGCTCGAACACTGAAGCTTTCTTT

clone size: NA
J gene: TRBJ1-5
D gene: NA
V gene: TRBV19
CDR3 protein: CASSLPQGTNQPQHF
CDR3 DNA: TGTGCCAGTAGTCTTCCCCAGGGAACGAATCAGCCCCAGCATTTT